The 30 T cell receptor beta chains given below trace back to one sample, sequenced in a study of Ad26.COV2.S vaccination and SARS-CoV-2 variants. TCRdb's copy holds only in-frame clones and misses some; the assay was immunoSEQ multiplex PCR. The table shows hundreds of thousands of clones, with about 88% occurring only once. Specified treatment: roughly 20 received Ad26.COV2.S at low or high dose, single or two shots; several received placebo; per-sample allocation not given. Following the first vaccine or placebo injection, samples were taken on day 63. Sequencing was performed on peripheral blood, taken in a trial of Ad26.COV2.S vaccine versus placebo. Every receptor here comes from a person between 18 and 59 years old who received the Ad26.COV2.S COVID-19 vaccine or a placebo.

The rearrangement uses TRBV18 and TRBJ2-5; 10 bases line up with TRBD2. CDR1 and CDR2 from the germline V gene are KGHSH and LQKENI. This CDR3 has 15 residues. J gave up 5 bases and V 2 bases, and 5 bases lay outside the gene matches. DNA of the CDR3: TGTGCCAGCTCACCAATAGCGGGAGGTGTGGAGACCCAGTACTTC. Residues: CASSPIAGGVETQYF. The full variable domain, completed using reference TRBV18 and TRBJ2-5, is NAGVMQNPRHLVRRRGQEARLRCSPMKGHSHVYWYRQLPEEGLKFMVYLQKENIIDESGMPKERFSAEFPKEGPSILRIQQVVRGDSAAYFCASSPIAGGVETQYFGPGTRLLVL.

The chain carries TRBV9 and TRBJ1-6; TRBD1 agrees at 7 bases. The germline V gene encodes CDR1 SGDLS and CDR2 YYNGEE. Losses at the gene ends were 4 bases for V and 0 bases for J; bases not matched to a gene: 4. This CDR3 comprises 16 residues. The CDR3 reads CASSPRDSSYNSPLHF. The CDR3 bases are TGTGCCAGCAGCCCGCGGGACAGCTCCTATAATTCACCCCTCCACTTT.

The rearrangement uses TRBV6-5 and TRBJ1-1, with D unclear. Per germline, CDR1 MNHEY and CDR2 SVGAGI. Trimming shortened V by 5 bases and J by 0 bases, and 10 bases separated the two germline ends. The length of the CDR3 is 14 residues. The CDR3 is CASSPAALNTEAFF. The CDR3 region has the DNA TGTGCCAGCAGTCCCGCGGCCTTGAACACTGAAGCTTTCTTT.

V usage is TRBV11-3 and J usage is TRBJ2-3; no clear D gene. There are 15 residues in the CDR3. The ends were cut back, 5 bases at V and 2 bases at J, with 14 bases in the middle. Germline V gene sequence: CDR1 SGHNT, CDR2 YENEEA. CDR3 sequence (DNA): TGTGCCAGCAGCGCGACCATAACGGACACAGATACGCAGTATTTT. Protein product: CASSATITDTDTQYF.

The rearrangement joins TRBV29-1 to TRBJ1-1; a possible D gene is TRBD1 (5 bases). Trimming shortened V by 4 bases and J by 0 bases, and 9 bases separated the two germline ends. The length of the CDR3 is 13 residues. Germline lookup yields CDR1 SQVTM and CDR2 ANQGSEA. The CDR3 spells CSVGRGMNTEAFF. Written as DNA, the CDR3 is TGCAGCGTTGGACGGGGGATGAACACTGAAGCTTTCTTT.

V and J are TRBV28 and TRBJ2-3, with 11 bases matching TRBD1. Germline V lookup: CDR1 MDHEN, CDR2 SYDVKM. With V trimmed by 7 bases and J by 6 bases, 6 bases remained unmatched. The CDR3 spans 14 residues. The CDR3 spells CASTGTGGTDTQYF. CDR3 coding DNA: TGTGCCAGCACAGGGACAGGGGGAACGGATACGCAGTATTTT.

This chain links TRBV3-1 (or the pseudogene TRBV3-2) with TRBJ1-4; D gene ambiguous. V lost 1 base, J lost 9 bases, and 6 bases lay in between. Germline V gene data show CDR1 as LGHDT and CDR2 as YNNKEL (reference sequence). The CDR3 is made up of 12 amino acids. CDR3 sequence reads: CASSQVTKKLFF. In DNA, the CDR3 is TGTGCCAGCAGCCAAGTCACAAAAAAACTGTTTTTT.

The sample holds a few counts of this clone. CDR3 sequence reads: CASSQGWGQGSQPQHF. The CDR3 DNA reads TGCGCCAGCAGCCAAGGGTGGGGACAGGGCAGTCAGCCCCAGCATTTT. The chain is built from TRBV4-1 and TRBJ1-5; 9 nucleotides line up with TRBD1. Germline CDR1 is MGHRA and CDR2 is YSYEKL. This CDR3 spans 16 amino acids. Losses at the gene ends were 1 base for V and 6 bases for J; bases not matched to a gene: 7.

The chain combines TRBV11-2 with TRBJ1-1; TRBD1 matches 9 bases. This CDR3 spans 16 amino acids. Per germline, CDR1 SGHAT and CDR2 FQNNGV. J was trimmed by 0 bases and V by 4 bases; bases with no gene match: 6. The CDR3 region is CASSSPGTGLNTEAFF. CDR3 bases: TGTGCCAGCAGCTCGCCGGGGACAGGGCTGAACACTGAAGCTTTCTTT.

The chain recombines TRBV4-3 with TRBJ1-2, with D perhaps TRBD1 (6 bases). The CDR3 is made up of 13 amino acids. CDR1 and CDR2 (germline): LGHNA, YSLEER. The V and J ends lost 3 bases and 4 bases respectively, with 9 bases between them. CDR3: CASSQGAGYGYTF. The CDR3 DNA reads TGCGCCAGCAGCCAGGGGGCTGGCTATGGCTACACCTTC.

This sequence joins TRBV5-4 and TRBJ2-5; TRBD1 agrees at 10 bases. This CDR3 contains 16 residues. V lost 4 bases and J lost 5; bases outside the gene matches: 11. Germline CDR1 reads SGHNT; CDR2 reads YYREEE (reference sequence). CDR3 residues: CASSHRDRGRGETQYF. Written as DNA, the CDR3 is TGTGCCAGCAGCCATCGAGACAGGGGGCGCGGGGAGACCCAGTACTTC.

The J gene is TRBJ2-3, the V gene TRBV7-3; TRBD2 is a possible D gene (6 bases). Trimming took 6 bases from V and 4 from J, leaving 8 bases between them. Germline values: CDR1 SGHTA, CDR2 FQGTGA. The CDR3 runs 12 residues. In DNA, the CDR3 is TGTGCCAGCAGAGCTAGCGCAGATACGCAGTATTTT. This sequence encodes CASRASADTQYF.

This clone was counted a single time. The J gene is TRBJ1-4, the V gene TRBV27; tentatively, D is TRBD1 (6 bases). The CDR3 is 16 residues long. Per germline, CDR1 MNHEY and CDR2 SMNVEV (reference sequence). V dropped 0 bases and J dropped 7 bases, with 15 bases sitting between them. The CDR3 is CASSLSRGRVGEKLFF. The CDR3 DNA follows: TGTGCCAGCAGTTTATCGAGGGGGAGGGTGGGTGAAAAACTGTTTTTT.

The chain links TRBV20-1 to TRBJ2-2; a weak D match, TRBD1 (6 bases). The CDR3 is 14 amino acids. Germline values: CDR1 DFQATT, CDR2 SNEGSKA (reference sequence). Trimming cost V 3 bases and J 3 bases, with 11 bases left between them. CDR3 region: CSASSGDYTGELFF. CDR3 DNA: TGCAGTGCTAGTTCAGGGGATTACACCGGGGAGCTGTTTTTT.

The chain uses TRBV6-5 and TRBJ2-1; D is ambiguous. V gave up 0 bases and J gave up 0 bases, with 6 bases separating them. CDR1 and CDR2 from the germline V gene are MNHEY and SVGAGI. The CDR3 length is 15 residues. DNA of the CDR3: TGTGCCAGCAGTTACTCAGGATACTCCTACAATGAGCAGTTCTTC. Its protein is CASSYSGYSYNEQFF.

The CDR3 protein is CSASAELAGVQETQYF. CDR3 coding DNA: TGCAGTGCTAGTGCTGAGCTAGCGGGCGTCCAAGAGACCCAGTACTTC. This sequence joins TRBV20-1 and TRBJ2-5; 8 bases fit TRBD2. From germline, CDR1 is DFQATT and CDR2 SNEGSKA (reference sequence). The CDR3 sequence is 16 residues long. Losses at the gene ends were 3 bases for V and 1 base for J; bases not matched to a gene: 10.

This clone was seen only a few times. The rearrangement joins TRBV5-4 to TRBJ2-7; 8 bases align to TRBD1. The CDR3 is 15 residues long. The ends lost 4 bases at V and 0 bases at J; junction bases unmatched: 6. Germline V gene sequence: CDR1 SGHNT, CDR2 YYREEE (reference sequence). The CDR3 protein is CASSPRTGSSYEQYF. The DNA of the CDR3 is TGTGCCAGCAGCCCAAGGACAGGGTCCTCCTACGAGCAGTACTTC.

This clone is a singleton in its sample. This rearrangement joins TRBV6-6 to TRBJ2-7; possibly TRBD2 for D (5 bases). V lost 7 bases and J 6 bases, leaving 16 bases between the germline ends. CDR3 length: 13 amino acids. Germline V lookup: CDR1 MNHNY, CDR2 SVGAGI (reference sequence). The CDR3, as DNA: TGTGCCAGCACCCCCGGGGAATCCCCCGAGCAGTACTTC. Residues: CASTPGESPEQYF.

V gene TRBV15 combines with J gene TRBJ1-1, with unresolved D. CDR1 LNHNV and CDR2 YYDKDF come from the germline V gene (reference sequence). Trimming cost V 0 bases and J 1 base, with 9 bases left between them. CDR3 length: 15 residues. CDR3 nucleotide sequence: TGTGCCACCAGCAGAGATGGATTCTCGAACACTGAAGCTTTCTTT. Translation gives CATSRDGFSNTEAFF.

V usage is TRBV9 and J usage is TRBJ1-2; a possible D gene is TRBD1 (6 bases). The CDR3 runs 15 residues. The germline CDR1 and CDR2 sequences are SGDLS and YYNGEE. The ends were cut back, 3 bases at V and 7 bases at J, with 19 bases in the middle. The CDR3 nucleotides are TGTGCCAGCAGCGCCCGGGACACAATCCCCCGTGGCTACACCTTC. It is translated as CASSARDTIPRGYTF. Full variable domain (remainder filled in from reference TRBV9 and TRBJ1-2): DSGVTQTPKHLITATGQRVTLRCSPRSGDLSVYWYQQSLDQGLQFLIQYYNGEERAKGNILERFSAQQFPDLHSELNLSSLELGDSALYFCASSARDTIPRGYTFGSGTRLTVV.

The chain employs TRBV28 and TRBJ2-2, with 10 bases matching TRBD2. V lost 5 bases to trimming and J lost 13 bases; unmatched junction nucleotides: 22. The germline V gene has CDR1 MDHEN and CDR2 SYDVKM. This CDR3 is built from 18 residues. The CDR3 DNA follows: TGTGCCAGCAGTCGCCCCCTGACTAGCGGGCTTGGTCGGGTGGTGCTGTTTTTT. It yields the protein CASSRPLTSGLGRVVLFF. Complete variable domain (other parts from reference TRBV28 and TRBJ2-2): DVKVTQSSRYLVKRTGEKVFLECVQDMDHENMFWYRQDPGLGLRLIYFSYDVKMKEKGDIPEGYSVSREKKERFSLILESASTNQTSMYLCASSRPLTSGLGRVVLFFGEGSRLTVL.

This clone came up once. The CDR3 bases are TGTGCCAGTAGTGTGATGACAGGGGGCGACACTGAAGCTTTCTTT. It specifies CASSVMTGGDTEAFF. The chain employs TRBV19 and TRBJ1-1; 10 bases fit TRBD1. The CDR3 is 15 amino acids. Germline V CDR1 and CDR2: LNHDA, SQIVND (reference sequence). J was trimmed by 3 bases and V by 5 bases; bases with no gene match: 6.

About this clone itself: Other nucleotide sequences in the sample specify the same CDR3. The J gene is TRBJ1-6, the V gene TRBV18, with 7 bases lining up with TRBD1. CDR3 length equals 14 residues. Germline V lookup: CDR1 KGHSH, CDR2 LQKENI. V shed 6 bases, J shed 5 bases, and the junction held 4 bases outside the gene matches. The CDR3, as DNA: TGTGCCAGCTCCCCCGGGACAGATAATTCACCCCTCCACTTT. Amino acid sequence: CASSPGTDNSPLHF.

The rearrangement joins TRBV11-3 to TRBJ2-3; D might be TRBD2 (6 bases). Trimming shortened V by 2 bases and J by 4 bases, and 13 bases separated the two germline ends. The germline V gene has CDR1 SGHNT and CDR2 YENEEA. The CDR3 consists of 15 residues. This chain's CDR3 is CASSLYGREADTQYF. The DNA of the CDR3 is TGTGCCAGCAGCTTATACGGGAGAGAGGCAGATACGCAGTATTTT. Looking up the rest from reference TRBV11-3 and TRBJ2-3 gives the full variable domain: EAGVVQSPRYKIIEKKQPVAFWCNPISGHNTLYWYLQNLGQGPELLIRYENEEAVDDSQLPKDRFSAERLKGVDSTLKIQPAELGDSAVYLCASSLYGREADTQYFGPGTRLTVL.

This clone was recorded once. This chain uses TRBV7-2 with TRBJ2-7; 7 bases agree with TRBD2. The trim removed 5 bases at V and 3 bases at J, leaving 10 bases unmatched. This CDR3 has 15 residues. CDR1 SGHTA and CDR2 FQGNSA come from the germline V gene. DNA of the CDR3: TGTGCCAGCAGCCCAGACGGCGGGGGTCTCTACGAGCAGTACTTC. It encodes CASSPDGGGLYEQYF.

The gene calls are TRBV19 and TRBJ1-2; a weak D match, TRBD1 (5 bases). The germline CDR1 and CDR2 sequences are LNHDA and SQIVND (reference sequence). The CDR3 sequence is 12 residues long. The V end was cut by 9 bases, the J end by 7 bases, with 15 bases between. The CDR3 sequence is CASLTGTVGYTF. The DNA of the CDR3 is TGTGCCAGCTTGACTGGGACGGTTGGCTACACCTTC.

The rearrangement links TRBV7-3 to TRBJ1-3; 9 positions match TRBD1. In germline, CDR1 is SGHTA, CDR2 FQGTGA. V lost 5 bases and J lost 1; bases outside the gene matches: 3. The CDR3 totals 15 residues. The CDR3 DNA follows: TGTGCCAGCAGCCGGGGGACAGGGTCTGGAAACACCATATATTTT. Encoded protein: CASSRGTGSGNTIYF.

This clone has more than one count but fewer than ten. The chain uses TRBV7-8 and TRBJ2-5; TRBD1 might be the D (6 bases). Trimming took 5 bases from V and 7 from J, leaving 17 bases between them. Germline V lookup: CDR1 SGHVS, CDR2 FQNEAQ. CDR3 length: 14 residues. This chain's CDR3 is CASSRGHLVLTQYF. CDR3 in DNA: TGTGCCAGCAGCCGGGGACACTTAGTTCTGACCCAGTACTTC.

The chain couples TRBV6-5 to TRBJ2-5; tentative D call: TRBD1 (5 bases). With 2 bases removed from V and 3 bases from J, the gap between germline ends came to 7 bases. This CDR3 region has 13 residues. The germline gives CDR1 MNHEY, CDR2 SVGAGI. This CDR3 is CASSYDSEETQYF. The CDR3 DNA is TGTGCCAGCAGTTACGACAGTGAAGAGACCCAGTACTTC.

The rearrangement uses TRBV2 and TRBJ1-5; D perhaps matches TRBD1 (5 bases). The germline V and J ends were trimmed by 5 bases and 3 bases, with 11 bases remaining between them. From germline, CDR1 is SNHLY and CDR2 FYNNEI. CDR3 length: 14 residues. CDR3 in DNA: TGTGCCAGCAGTCACATGGACACCAATCAGCCCCAGCATTTT. It encodes CASSHMDTNQPQHF. Full variable domain (outside the CDR3, taken from reference TRBV2 and TRBJ1-5): EPEVTQTPSHQVTQMGQEVILRCVPISNHLYFYWYRQILGQKVEFLVSFYNNEISEKSEIFDDQFSVERPDGSNFTLKIRSTKLEDSAMYFCASSHMDTNQPQHFGDGTRLSIL.